This TCR beta chain came from a study of blood T cell repertoires in COVID-19. On the study more broadly: T cells, B-cell-depleted T cells, or PBMCs provided the cDNA or gDNA that served as material.

Per germline, CDR1 SGDLS and CDR2 YYNGEE. The CDR3 extends over 15 amino acids. V was clipped by 4 bases and J by 5 bases; unmatched bases: 8. In the authors' workflow: Amplification from reference gene primers served as the basis for estimated nucleated cell counts. The repertoire was sequenced with immunoSEQ multiplex PCR; TCRdb's copy has only in-frame clones and lacks some. V, J and clone size are taken as reported in that table, and D and trimming were inferred from the DNA itself. The repertoire holds 300,000 to 400,000 clones, with roughly 88% as singletons. V is TRBV9 and J is TRBJ2-7, with 11 bases lining up with TRBD1. Sequenced: peripheral blood. This TCR was sampled from a woman aged 45-65 years with active or convalescent COVID-19. The CDR3 loop reads CASSPRTGGGDEQYF. CDR3 sequence (DNA): TGTGCCAGCAGCCCAAGGACAGGGGGCGGCGACGAGCAGTACTTC.